The subject of this entry is one T cell receptor (beta chain). In its sample, this clonotype was seen many times. The specificity of this receptor is unknown. Qualities for individual bases were not recorded, and no much larger clone is one base off. The approximately 40 donors, aged roughly 6 to 100 years, were systemically healthy Caucasian individuals from Russia. Each donor gave ten milliliters of peripheral blood, drawn into EDTA-treated Vacutainer tubes. Ficoll-Paque density-gradient centrifugation was used to isolate PBMCs, with at least 6.5 million per sample. Trizol reagent was used to extract total RNA from PBMCs, with at least 5 micrograms per sample. Naive CD45RAhigh/CD27high T cell percentages were measured by flow cytometry on a PBMC aliquot from every donor. The germline V gene (reference sequence) specifies DFQATT as CDR1 and SNEGSKA as CDR2. Clipping removes 1 base from V and 9 bases from J, with 7 as the unmatched junction base count. The CDR3 numbers 14 residues from cysteine through phenylalanine. The DNA shown is the 42-base CDR3, in frame from base 1.

This sample stems from a study of blood T cells in healthy people across ages (dated by TCRdb to the mid-2010s). Turning to the overall study: In model experiments, template switching captured roughly one uniquely barcoded TCR beta cDNA molecule for every two T cells. The study measured age-related changes in TCR beta repertoire diversity using deep sequencing normalized with unique cDNA molecular identifiers. Donors were grouped into four age groups: young (average roughly 17 years), middle-aged (under 40), aged (62) and long-lived (82). To avoid experimental bias, donors of different ages were spread randomly across the sequencing lanes. The study analyzed two additional independent replicas of 1 million unique cDNA reads from the same blood draw for two donors, one aged 18 to 29 and one aged 80 or older.

The full study reports these points: There was a strong correlation between observed TCR beta diversity and the percentage of naive T cells measured by flow cytometry. Donor CMV infection status was unknown, potentially confounding age-related changes in expanded clonotypes. Observed TCR beta diversity per million T cells fell roughly linearly with age, and a significant reduction was already apparent by age roughly 40. Total diversity estimates from one million sequenced T cells were considered lower bounds and underestimates. Compared with the aged group, more naive CD4+ T cells, fewer expanded clones and increased TCR diversity were shown by the long-lived group, suggesting age selection. Since profiling was done on bulk unsorted PBMCs, naive and antigen-experienced compartments could not be conclusively compared.

Library preparation was by 5' RACE. For sequencing, an Illumina HiSeq 2500 was employed. A second about 7 to 11 cycle PCR used a sample-barcoded 5' primer and a J-beta primer mix. A template-switch 5' adaptor carrying 12 random nucleotides introduced a unique molecular identifier onto each TCR beta cDNA molecule. Each sample yielded at least 3 million CDR3-containing paired-end reads. First-strand cDNA synthesis was performed from all RNA using the Mint cDNA synthesis kit, with priming by a TRBC-specific oligonucleotide. All cDNA was treated with uracil-DNA glycosylase and then went through a first 18-cycle PCR with the universal primers M1SS and BC2_uni_R. Turning to the authors' computational methods: Each sample was normalized by randomly selecting 1 million high-quality reads, each carrying a distinct molecular identifier. Instead of being binned into consensus sequences, reads with shared molecular identifiers were discarded. MiTCR, with a Q25 quality threshold and the strictest error-elimination algorithm, was used for CDR3 identification, clonotype clustering and error correction. A nonparametric unseen species model with Euler transformation was used to estimate a lower bound on total TCR beta diversity. TCRdb reanalyzed the raw reads on its own, using fastp at Q25 for trimming and MiXCR for clone calling, and kept in-frame beta chains. Every entry covers one CDR3 protein and lists the most common genes and DNA from its rows. It is TCRdb's table, rather than the study itself, that gives the V and J calls and clone size. This sample lists about 1 million distinct CDR3 sequences; under 45% were detected once. Of the sample, about 19% is held by the ten largest clones.

The V and J segments used are TRBV20-1 and TRBJ2-1; 9 middle bases align to TRBD2. Sequenced material: blood. This clonotype originated in an older woman in good health. The nucleotide sequence is TGCAGTGCTAGAGGGCTAGCGGGATCGAGTGAGCAGTTCTTC. Its product reads: CSARGLAGSSEQFF.